The source of this TCR beta chain is a study of monozygotic twins with cystic fibrosis. In the study overall: Libraries were built from around 3 micrograms of fragmented DNA using around 15 PCR cycles. Study-wide results and limits: Monozygotic CF twins shared more identical nucleotide clonotypes than unrelated patients.

The method was immunoSEQ multiplex PCR; TCRdb's version includes in-frame clones alone and lacks a portion of them. The table includes approximately 34,000 clones, around 96% detected once. As concerns this clone: Its antigen is not known.

The clonotype was recovered from a girl aged 2-10 years with cystic fibrosis. Sequenced input: blood.

The DNA of the CDR3 is TGTGCCAGTAGTATCGGGACATGGTCCTACGAGCAGTACTTC. It encodes CASSIGTWSYEQYF. This sequence joins TRBV19 and TRBJ2-7; tentative D call: TRBD1 (6 bases). The CDR3 loop spans 14 amino acids. Germline assignment: CDR1 LNHDA and CDR2 SQIVND (reference sequence). V lost 3 bases and J 1 base, leaving 10 bases between the germline ends.